The 25 T cell receptor beta chains in this list originate from one sample, sequenced in a study of T cells after yellow fever vaccination. TCRdb independently ran MiXCR on the 5' RACE reads; one entry per CDR3 protein. The top ten clones hold 15% to 20% of a sample with around 300,000 distinct CDR3 sequences, roughly 4.3% of them seen once. Source: PBMCs, taken 15 days after the yellow fever booster vaccination. The source is a man aged 18 to 29 who received the YFV17D yellow fever vaccine.

This clonotype was detected ten times or more. The gene calls are TRBV11-2 and TRBJ2-2, with D unresolved. Per the germline V gene, CDR1 is SGHAT and CDR2 is FQNNGV. Trimming took 2 bases from V and 3 from J, leaving 4 bases between them. The CDR3 is made up of 13 amino acids. As DNA, the CDR3 is TGTGCCAGCAGCTTAAGGCACACCGGGGAGCTGTTTTTT. It specifies CASSLRHTGELFF.

This clonotype showed up many times. The J gene is TRBJ2-1, the V gene TRBV5-1; D uncertain. The CDR3 has 16 amino acids. Per the germline V gene, CDR1 is SGHRS and CDR2 is YFSETQ. Trimming pared 3 bases from V and 3 bases from J, leaving 16 bases between. CDR3 loop: CASSSSVSSYYNEQFF. The CDR3 DNA reads TGCGCCAGCAGCTCCTCCGTATCTAGTTACTACAATGAGCAGTTCTTC.

This clonotype has ten or more counts. CDR3 in DNA: TGCGCCAGCAGCTGGACCGGGACTGAAGCTTTCTTT. This gives the protein CASSWTGTEAFF. J is TRBJ1-1 and V is TRBV5-1, with D uncertain. V lost 3 bases to trimming and J lost 5 bases, with 8 bases between them. The CDR3 loop spans 12 amino acids. CDR1 and CDR2 from the germline V gene are SGHRS and YFSETQ.

This clonotype was picked up a small number of times. This rearrangement joins TRBV12-3 or TRBV12-4 to TRBJ1-2; D is possibly TRBD1 (6 bases). The CDR3 extends over 13 amino acids. The V and J ends lost 6 bases and 0 bases respectively, with 8 bases between them. The CDR3 spells CASRRQANYGYTF. In DNA, the CDR3 is TGTGCCAGCAGAAGACAGGCTAACTATGGCTACACCTTC.

This clonotype appeared many times. The rearrangement links TRBV29-1 to TRBJ2-2; D uncertain. Germline assignment: CDR1 SQVTM and CDR2 ANQGSEA. Trimming stripped 5 bases from V and 4 bases from J, with 8 bases between. The length of the CDR3 is 12 residues. CDR3 bases: TGCAGCGTTAGATCGGGCACCGGGGAGCTGTTTTTT. Encoded protein: CSVRSGTGELFF.

This clonotype has at least ten counts. The V and J genes are TRBV7-6 and TRBJ1-3, with a possible D match to TRBD1 (6 bases). The germline CDR1 and CDR2 sequences are SGHVS and FNYEAQ. The CDR3 is 14 residues long. Trimming left V 5 bases short and J 4 bases short, with 12 bases between. The CDR3 DNA reads TGTGCCAGCAGCCTTACAGGGAACGGAAACACCATATATTTT. It yields the protein CASSLTGNGNTIYF. The full variable domain, rest sourced from reference TRBV7-6 and TRBJ1-3, is GAGVSQSPRYKVTKRGQDVALRCDPISGHVSLYWYRQALGQGPEFLTYFNYEAQQDKSGLPNDRFSAERPEGSISTLTIQRTEQRDSAMYRCASSLTGNGNTIYFGEGSWLTVV.

This chain links TRBV7-9 with TRBJ2-5, with 8 bases identical to TRBD2. The germline V gene has CDR1 SEHNR and CDR2 FQNEAQ (reference sequence). The CDR3 runs to 14 residues. J gave up 5 bases and V 5 bases, and 7 bases lay outside the gene matches. CDR3 nucleotides: TGTGCCAGCAGCCCCGCGGGGGGCAGGGAGACCCAGTACTTC. This encodes CASSPAGGRETQYF.

This clonotype has just a few counts. This chain links TRBV6-6 with TRBJ1-1; D ambiguous. The CDR3 loop spans 10 amino acids. Germline CDR1 reads MNHNY; CDR2 reads SVGAGI (reference sequence). V was pared by 10 bases and J by 8 bases, with 11 bases between. The CDR3 sequence: CATGRAEAFF. CDR3 nucleotides: TGTGCCACCGGGCGAGCCGAAGCTTTCTTT.

This clonotype was observed a few times. The rearrangement links TRBV4-3 to TRBJ2-1; a possible D gene is TRBD2 (6 bases). Trimming took 2 bases from V and 0 from J, leaving 11 bases between them. The CDR3 runs 16 residues. From germline, CDR1 is LGHNA and CDR2 YSLEER. In DNA, the CDR3 is TGCGCCAGCAGCCAAATAGCGGTAAGCTCCTACAATGAGCAGTTCTTC. Amino acids: CASSQIAVSSYNEQFF.

The CDR3 bases are TGCAGTGCCCGGGACAGGCGGATCACTGAAGCTTTCTTT. Its translation is CSARDRRITEAFF. The rearrangement links TRBV20-1 to TRBJ1-1; 8 nucleotides align to TRBD1. This CDR3 is built from 13 residues. Germline V gene data show CDR1 as DFQATT and CDR2 as SNEGSKA (reference sequence). J gave up 4 bases and V 6 bases, and 7 bases lay outside the gene matches.

This clonotype was seen ten or more times. J is TRBJ2-7 and V is TRBV6-6, with D possibly TRBD2 on 6 matching bases. From germline, CDR1 is MNHNY and CDR2 SVGAGI (reference sequence). This CDR3 spans 12 amino acids. Trimming left V 7 bases short and J 6 bases short, with 13 bases between. This CDR3 reads CASTSTGVEQYF. The CDR3, as DNA: TGTGCCAGCACTAGTACGGGGGTCGAGCAGTACTTC.

This clonotype was counted at least ten times. The chain links TRBV15 to TRBJ1-2, with a possible D match to TRBD1 (5 bases). Germline CDR1 reads LNHNV; CDR2 reads YYDKDF (reference sequence). CDR3 length: 15 amino acids. Between the trimmed V and J ends, which lost 6 bases and 0 bases, there was a span of 14 bases. CDR3 amino acids: CATSTHRPTNYGYTF. Written as DNA, the CDR3 is TGTGCCACCAGTACTCACAGGCCTACTAACTATGGCTACACCTTC. Together with reference TRBV15 and TRBJ1-2, the CDR3 gives the full variable domain: DAMVIQNPRYQVTQFGKPVTLSCSQTLNHNVMYWYQQKSSQAPKLLFHYYDKDFNNEADTPDNFQSRRPNTSFCFLDIRSPGLGDTAMYLCATSTHRPTNYGYTFGSGTRLTVV.

This clonotype has ten or more counts. V is TRBV20-1 and J is TRBJ2-3, with D unclear. The V end was cut by 3 bases, the J end by 6 bases, with 10 bases between. Germline V gives CDR1 DFQATT, CDR2 SNEGSKA (reference sequence). The CDR3 runs 12 residues. The CDR3 reads CSASSGSDTQYF. The CDR3 region has the DNA TGCAGTGCTAGTTCGGGCTCCGATACGCAGTATTTT.

This chain links TRBV7-6 with TRBJ2-5, with D uncertain. Germline V gene lookup returns CDR1 SGHVS and CDR2 FNYEAQ. CDR3 size: 12 residues. Trimming pared 5 bases from V and 5 bases from J, leaving 9 bases between. The DNA for the CDR3 is TGTGCCAGCAGCCTCCCCTACGAGACCCAGTACTTC. Encoded protein: CASSLPYETQYF. Full variable domain (rest looked up from reference TRBV7-6 and TRBJ2-5): GAGVSQSPRYKVTKRGQDVALRCDPISGHVSLYWYRQALGQGPEFLTYFNYEAQQDKSGLPNDRFSAERPEGSISTLTIQRTEQRDSAMYRCASSLPYETQYFGPGTRLLVL.

This clonotype came up a few times. The V call is TRBV5-5, the J call TRBJ2-3; the D gene is possibly TRBD1 (6 bases). The germline gives CDR1 SGHKS, CDR2 YYEKEE (reference sequence). The V gene lost 2 bases and the J gene lost 5 bases, with 18 bases spanning the gap. CDR3 length: 16 residues. This chain's CDR3 is CASSFTQRDTQDTQYF. Written as DNA, the CDR3 is TGTGCCAGCAGCTTTACCCAACGGGACACTCAAGATACGCAGTATTTT.

This chain links TRBV9 with TRBJ1-1; the match to TRBD1 covers 9 bases. V trimming: 4 bases; J trimming: 2 bases; junction bases outside the gene matches: 15. The germline V gene encodes CDR1 SGDLS and CDR2 YYNGEE. The CDR3 has 18 residues. The CDR3 sequence is CASSRRGEGTGQNTEAFF. DNA of the CDR3: TGTGCCAGCAGCCGACGGGGAGAGGGGACAGGGCAAAACACTGAAGCTTTCTTT.

CDR3: CATSHPGGRTSEQFF. The CDR3 DNA is TGTGCCACCAGTCATCCGGGGGGCCGGACTAGTGAGCAGTTCTTC. The chain is built from TRBV24-1 and TRBJ2-1; possible D gene TRBD2, 7 bases. Trimming took 6 bases from V and 9 from J, leaving 20 bases between them. This CDR3 is 15 amino acids long. Germline CDR1 is KGHDR and CDR2 is SFDVKD.

This clonotype was picked up a small number of times. The chain links TRBV5-6 to TRBJ2-5, with 7 bases fitting TRBD2. Germline trimming cut 2 bases from V and 5 bases from J; bases unmatched to any gene: 15. Germline V gives CDR1 SGHDT, CDR2 YYEEEE. CDR3 size: 17 residues. The CDR3 bases are TGTGCCAGCAGCTTATCGCGTGGGGGAGGGCTCGAGGAGACCCAGTACTTC. Protein: CASSLSRGGGLEETQYF.

In its sample, this clonotype was seen many times. This chain uses TRBV19 with TRBJ1-5; D is undetermined. CDR3 length: 14 residues. Germline CDR1 and CDR2: LNHDA and SQIVND (reference sequence). The V and J ends lost 7 bases and 3 bases respectively, with 13 bases between them. The DNA of the CDR3 is TGTGCCAGTAACCCTCCAGCGCCCAATCAGCCCCAGCATTTT. Translating it yields CASNPPAPNQPQHF.

With respect to this clonotype: The junction and the germline gene differ at one end; a read error may be behind it. V and J are TRBV20-1 and TRBJ2-1, with 7 bases identical to TRBD1. The V gene's germline CDR1 is DFQATT and CDR2 SNEGSKA (reference sequence). CDR3 length equals 15 residues. This CDR3 is CSVPPWDSSYIEQFF. The CDR3 DNA follows: TGCAGTGTTCCGCCCTGGGACAGCTCCTACATTGAGCAGTTCTTC.

This clonotype was observed at least ten times. The chain joins TRBV5-1 to TRBJ2-7, with 8 bases matching TRBD2. Germline V gives CDR1 SGHRS, CDR2 YFSETQ. CDR3 length: 15 residues. Trimming cost V 0 bases and J 4 bases; bases outside gene matches: 6. The CDR3 loop is CASSLDSGGAYEQYF. The CDR3 nucleotides are TGCGCCAGCAGCTTGGACTCGGGGGGGGCTTACGAGCAGTACTTC.

The chain uses TRBV7-3 and TRBJ1-1; weak D call: TRBD1 (5 bases). The ends were cut back, 1 base at V and 7 bases at J, with 10 bases in the middle. Per the germline V gene, CDR1 is SGHTA and CDR2 is FQGTGA. CDR3 size: 13 residues. Here the CDR3 reads CASSLNTRGEAFF. The CDR3, as DNA: TGTGCCAGCAGCTTAAACACGAGGGGTGAAGCTTTCTTT.

This clonotype was observed at least ten times. V is TRBV12-3 or TRBV12-4 and J is TRBJ2-2; D is possibly TRBD1 or TRBD2 (6 bases each). This CDR3 contains 14 residues. Trimming pared 6 bases from V and 6 bases from J, leaving 14 bases between. CDR3 residues: CASSSIRGAGELFF. The CDR3 DNA reads TGTGCCAGCAGCAGTATAAGGGGGGCCGGGGAGCTGTTTTTT.

This clonotype was seen at least ten times. V gene TRBV10-3 combines with J gene TRBJ2-7, with 8 bases aligning to TRBD2. From germline, CDR1 is ENHRY and CDR2 SYGVKD. V gave up 2 bases and J gave up 3 bases; unmatched junction bases: 3. This CDR3 is 14 amino acids long. The CDR3, as DNA: TGTGCCATCAGTGAGGGGACTAGAGGCTACGAGCAGTACTTC. Protein product: CAISEGTRGYEQYF.

This clonotype was seen at least ten times. The genes are TRBV18 and TRBJ2-1, with 7 positions matching TRBD1. Trimming at V came to 0 bases and at J to 0 bases, leaving 5 bases not matched to a gene. Germline V gives CDR1 KGHSH, CDR2 LQKENI. The CDR3 spans 17 residues. The CDR3 protein is CASSPPMAGGSYNEQFF. The DNA for the CDR3 is TGTGCCAGCTCACCACCGATGGCAGGGGGCTCCTACAATGAGCAGTTCTTC.